The 28 T cell receptor beta chains presented below share a single source sample, sequenced in a study of identical twins. One entry per CDR3 protein results from TCRdb running MiXCR on the 5' RACE reads. The sample lists around 470,000 distinct CDR3 sequences; about 14% were seen once. This sample was shared with a second study, whose subject was yellow fever vaccine responses in identical twins.

Sequencing was done on a sample of CD4+ T cells sorted from blood. Receptor source: a woman aged 18-29 years in good health.

The table lists this clonotype with many counts. The chain joins TRBV5-1 to TRBJ2-2; no reliable D call. Germline-derived CDR1 and CDR2 are SGHRS and YFSETQ. Trimming removed 0 bases from V and 5 bases from J, with 5 bases in between. The CDR3 loop spans 13 amino acids. CDR3 bases: TGCGCCAGCAGCTTGGATCCTACCGGGGAGCTGTTTTTT. Its protein is CASSLDPTGELFF.

The gene calls are TRBV28 and TRBJ2-3, with D tentatively TRBD1 (6 bases). This CDR3 has 15 amino acids. Germline CDR1 MDHEN, CDR2 SYDVKM. The V gene lost 5 bases and the J gene lost 3 bases, with 15 bases spanning the gap. CDR3 DNA: TGTGCCAGCAGTGCCGGGACATATCCAACAGATACGCAGTATTTT. This encodes CASSAGTYPTDTQYF.

This clonotype has more than one count but fewer than ten. The rearrangement joins TRBV25-1 to TRBJ2-1; D is perhaps TRBD2 (6 bases). This CDR3 comprises 16 residues. V lost 3 bases and J 12 bases, leaving 24 bases between the germline ends. Germline assignment: CDR1 MGHDK and CDR2 SYGVNS. The CDR3 DNA reads TGTGCCAGCAGTGACCCAATCCCCGGGTCTAGCGAGAGGCAGTTCTTC. It specifies CASSDPIPGSSERQFF. Full variable domain (remainder filled in from reference TRBV25-1 and TRBJ2-1): EADIYQTPRYLVIGTGKKITLECSQTMGHDKMYWYQQDPGMELHLIHYSYGVNSTEKGDLSSESTVSRIRTEHFPLTLESARPSHTSQYLCASSDPIPGSSERQFFGPGTRLTVL.

The chain employs TRBV7-2 and TRBJ2-7; D gene uncertain. Looked up from germline, CDR1 is SGHTA and CDR2 is FQGNSA. The CDR3 totals 14 residues. With 1 base removed from V and 3 bases from J, the gap between germline ends came to 10 bases. CDR3 nucleotide sequence: TGTGCCAGCAGCTTAGATCCCTCGGTCTACGAGCAGTACTTC. It specifies CASSLDPSVYEQYF.

In its sample, this clonotype was seen many times. The chain has TRBV12-3 or TRBV12-4 and TRBJ2-5; D is perhaps TRBD2 (6 bases). Between the trimmed V and J ends, which lost 4 bases and 5 bases, there was a span of 11 bases. The length of the CDR3 is 13 residues. In DNA form, the CDR3 reads TGTGCCAGCAGTTCTCAAGGGAGGGAGACCCAGTACTTC. It codes for CASSSQGRETQYF.

This clonotype was recorded many times. The genes are TRBV12-3 or TRBV12-4 and TRBJ2-1; the D is unclear. Trimming stripped 5 bases from V and 6 bases from J, with 8 bases between. This CDR3 has 12 amino acids. The CDR3 sequence is CASSPPGNEQFF. In nucleotides, the CDR3 is TGTGCCAGCAGTCCCCCAGGCAATGAGCAGTTCTTC.

This clonotype has at least ten counts. The chain employs TRBV6-5 and TRBJ2-7, with TRBD1 matching over 9 bases. Germline V gives CDR1 MNHEY, CDR2 SVGAGI. After removal of 6 bases from V and 6 bases from J, the junction contained 3 bases not matched to a gene. The CDR3 runs to 12 residues. The chain's CDR3 is CASRRQGGEQYF. CDR3 DNA: TGTGCCAGCAGGAGACAGGGGGGCGAGCAGTACTTC.

This clonotype has more than one count but fewer than ten. This chain uses TRBV6-4 with TRBJ2-7; possible D gene TRBD2, 7 bases. Trimming took 6 bases from V and 0 from J, leaving 15 bases between them. Germline values: CDR1 MRHNA, CDR2 SNTAGT. The CDR3 has 15 residues. Here the CDR3 reads CASRRGPESSYEQYF. CDR3 DNA sequence: TGTGCCAGCAGGCGGGGGCCAGAAAGCTCCTACGAGCAGTACTTC.

This rearrangement joins TRBV20-1 to TRBJ2-5, with TRBD1 matching over 8 bases. The CDR3 length is 13 residues. Trimming at V came to 6 bases and at J to 5 bases, leaving 8 bases not matched to a gene. Germline lookup yields CDR1 DFQATT and CDR2 SNEGSKA (reference sequence). The CDR3 protein is CSAEGSGGETQYF. The CDR3 nucleotides read TGCAGTGCGGAGGGGTCAGGGGGCGAGACCCAGTACTTC.

This clonotype was detected a few times. The chain combines TRBV6-1 with TRBJ2-1; no clear D. With 7 bases removed from V and 5 bases from J, the gap between germline ends came to 18 bases. Germline assignment: CDR1 MNHNS and CDR2 SASEGT. The CDR3 is 15 residues long. The CDR3 DNA sequence: TGTGCCAGCACCCCCCTCCCCGCCAGGAACAATGAGCAGTTCTTC. Amino acids: CASTPLPARNNEQFF.

This clonotype turned up a few times. The chain has TRBV20-1 and TRBJ2-1; D gene unclear. CDR3 size: 11 residues. The germline V and J ends were trimmed by 0 bases and 15 bases, with 12 bases remaining between them. The V gene's germline CDR1 is DFQATT and CDR2 SNEGSKA (reference sequence). The CDR3 region has the DNA TGCAGTGCTAGAGACCCTCCTAGTTGGTTCTTC. Protein product: CSARDPPSWFF.

This clonotype was recorded at least ten times. CDR3 sequence: CASSLVADTQYF. The CDR3 bases are TGCGCCAGCAGCTTGGTGGCAGATACGCAGTATTTT. The chain has TRBV5-1 and TRBJ2-3; no clear D. Trimming removed 0 bases from V and 4 bases from J, with 3 bases in between. CDR3 size: 12 residues. The germline V gene has CDR1 SGHRS and CDR2 YFSETQ.

The chain combines TRBV6-2 or TRBV6-3 with TRBJ2-1; 14 bases align to TRBD2. With V trimmed by 6 bases and J by 7 bases, 8 bases remained unmatched. The CDR3 is 16 residues long. CDR1 and CDR2 from the germline V gene are MNHEY and SVGEGT. As DNA, the CDR3 is TGTGCCAGCAGATTGGCGACTAGCGGGAGGGAGAATGAGCAGTTCTTC. Amino acids: CASRLATSGRENEQFF.

About this clonotype itself: The germline gene is not matched at one end of the junction; a read error may be the cause. The V call is TRBV7-7, the J call TRBJ2-2; D is possibly TRBD2 (6 bases). The CDR3 totals 16 residues. Germline V gene lookup returns CDR1 SSHAT and CDR2 FNYEAQ (reference sequence). Written as DNA, the CDR3 is TGTGCTAGCAGCCGTACGGGACTCCAAAAGAACGGGGAGCTGTTTTTT. Translating gives CASSRTGLQKNGELFF. Drawing the rest from reference TRBV7-7 and TRBJ2-2, the complete variable domain is GAGVSQSPRYKVTKRGQDVTLRCDPISSHATLYWYQQALGQGPEFLTYFNYEAQPDKSGLPSDRFSAERPEGSISTLTIQRTEQRDSAMYRCASSRTGLQKNGELFFGEGSRLTVL.

This clonotype was recorded a few times. J is TRBJ2-3 and V is TRBV7-9; D is possibly TRBD2 (6 bases). Germline CDR1 reads SEHNR; CDR2 reads FQNEAQ (reference sequence). The ends were cut back, 8 bases at V and 0 bases at J, with 12 bases in the middle. The CDR3 contains 14 residues. The CDR3 region is CASLLAGSTDTQYF. The CDR3, as DNA: TGTGCCAGCCTACTAGCCGGAAGCACAGATACGCAGTATTTT.

V gene TRBV3-1 combines with J gene TRBJ1-5; D is perhaps TRBD1 (5 bases). Germline loops: CDR1 LGHDT, CDR2 YNNKEL (reference sequence). This CDR3 contains 14 residues. V lost 5 bases, J lost 3 bases, and 11 bases lay in between. This CDR3 is CASSWSRDNQPQHF. CDR3 coding DNA: TGTGCCAGCAGCTGGAGCAGGGACAATCAGCCCCAGCATTTT.

This clonotype was counted between two and nine times. The chain carries TRBV6-2 or TRBV6-3 and TRBJ2-1, with D possibly matching TRBD2 (6 bases). Germline CDR1 is MNHEY and CDR2 is SVGEGT. The CDR3 has 14 amino acids. V dropped 6 bases and J dropped 9 bases, with 18 bases sitting between them. The CDR3 loop reads CASSLAMGRGEQFF. As DNA, the CDR3 is TGTGCCAGCAGCCTAGCGATGGGACGGGGTGAGCAGTTCTTC.

V is TRBV9 and J is TRBJ1-5; possible D gene TRBD1, 5 bases. V shed 0 bases and J shed 7 bases, with 14 bases lying between them. CDR1 is SGDLS and CDR2 is YYNGEE in the germline V gene. The CDR3 extends over 15 amino acids. The CDR3 region has the DNA TGTGCCAGCAGCGTAGGGCCAGGGAAGGAACAGCCCCAGCATTTT. This encodes CASSVGPGKEQPQHF. The entire variable domain, with the rest obtained from reference TRBV9 and TRBJ1-5, is as follows: DSGVTQTPKHLITATGQRVTLRCSPRSGDLSVYWYQQSLDQGLQFLIQYYNGEERAKGNILERFSAQQFPDLHSELNLSSLELGDSALYFCASSVGPGKEQPQHFGDGTRLSIL.

In this sample, this clonotype turned up a few times. The V gene is TRBV5-6, the J gene TRBJ2-5, with D perhaps matching TRBD2 (6 bases). From germline, CDR1 is SGHDT and CDR2 YYEEEE. V was clipped by 0 bases and J by 4 bases, with 19 bases between them. The CDR3 sequence is 17 residues long. For the CDR3, the DNA is TGTGCCAGCAGCTTGGTCTTGTCTTTCCGGGAGTCAGAGACCCAGTACTTC. Amino acid sequence: CASSLVLSFRESETQYF.

This rearrangement joins TRBV4-3 to TRBJ2-2, with D possibly being TRBD2 (6 bases). V was trimmed by 1 base and J by 5 bases, leaving 11 bases between them. There are 15 residues in the CDR3. CDR1 and CDR2 (germline): LGHNA, YSLEER. The CDR3 nucleotides read TGCGCCAGCAGCCAAGGGAGGGCCGGGACCGGGGAGCTGTTTTTT. Translated: CASSQGRAGTGELFF.

The table lists this clonotype with a few counts. The CDR3 region has the DNA TGCAGTGCTGTTACATTGAACTATGGCTACACCTTC. The encoded protein is CSAVTLNYGYTF. V is TRBV20-1 and J is TRBJ1-2, with unresolved D. CDR3 length: 12 residues. V lost 5 bases and J lost 2, with 9 bases in between. Looked up from germline, CDR1 is DFQATT and CDR2 is SNEGSKA (reference sequence).

V gene TRBV11-2 combines with J gene TRBJ1-4; D is unresolved. Germline V CDR1 and CDR2: SGHAT, FQNNGV. V shed 3 bases and J shed 5 bases, with 10 bases lying between them. The CDR3 is 14 residues long. CDR3 region: CASSFGFSNEKLFF. DNA for the CDR3: TGTGCCAGCAGCTTTGGGTTCTCGAATGAAAAACTGTTTTTT.

The J gene is TRBJ2-4, the V gene TRBV3-1, with D hard to call. Looked up from germline, CDR1 is LGHDT and CDR2 is YNNKEL (reference sequence). The V end lost 4 bases, the J end lost 0 bases, and 13 bases lay between the germline ends. The length of the CDR3 is 16 residues. CDR3 loop: CASSLRRDLAKNIQYF. CDR3 nucleotides: TGTGCCAGCAGCCTTCGACGCGATCTAGCCAAAAACATTCAGTACTTC.

V and J are TRBV24-1 and TRBJ1-5, with a tentative D call TRBD1 (6 bases). From germline, CDR1 is KGHDR and CDR2 SFDVKD. V gave up 3 bases and J gave up 3 bases, with 17 bases separating them. This CDR3 spans 17 amino acids. CDR3 in amino acids: CATSDPGAGSNNQPQHF. The CDR3 DNA follows: TGTGCCACCAGTGATCCGGGGGCAGGGAGCAACAATCAGCCCCAGCATTTT.

In this sample, this clonotype turned up a few times. The genes are TRBV12-3 or TRBV12-4 and TRBJ2-7, with D possibly being TRBD1 (6 bases). This CDR3 region has 13 residues. Trimming pared 5 bases from V and 6 bases from J, leaving 14 bases between. The CDR3 sequence is CASSVDRWAEQYF. CDR3 bases: TGTGCCAGCAGTGTCGACAGGTGGGCCGAGCAGTACTTC.

The chain employs TRBV5-6 and TRBJ2-7, with TRBD1 as a possible D gene (5 bases). Germline CDR1 SGHDT, CDR2 YYEEEE. V lost 4 bases, J lost 0 bases, and 17 bases lay in between. The CDR3 has 16 amino acids. The CDR3 is CASSHTLDRRSYEQYF. CDR3 in DNA: TGTGCCAGCAGCCATACCCTCGACAGACGCTCCTACGAGCAGTACTTC.

A few counts support this clonotype. The V and J genes are TRBV20-1 and TRBJ1-5, with a tentative D call TRBD1 (6 bases). The V end lost 3 bases, the J end lost 0 bases, and 18 bases lay between the germline ends. Per the germline V gene, CDR1 is DFQATT and CDR2 is SNEGSKA (reference sequence). The CDR3 is made up of 17 amino acids. The CDR3: CSASLGQRTHSNQPQHF. The CDR3 bases are TGCAGTGCTAGCCTTGGACAGCGGACTCATAGCAATCAGCCCCAGCATTTT.

The V gene is TRBV15, the J gene TRBJ2-1, with TRBD2 identical over 7 bases. The junction had 14 bases not matched to a gene; V was cut back by 4 bases and J by 2 bases. This CDR3 has 18 amino acids. CDR1 LNHNV and CDR2 YYDKDF come from the germline V gene (reference sequence). The CDR3 loop is CATSNDPRGAGPYNEQFF. The CDR3 nucleotides read TGTGCCACCAGCAATGACCCCCGGGGAGCGGGGCCCTACAATGAGCAGTTCTTC.